This TCR beta chain originates from a study of identical twins. Notes on the study in general: Insertions were fewer in abundant cord blood beta clonotypes, whereas memory repertoires showed none of this pattern. Its conclusions, products of cross-sectional statistical analysis, did not come from following the same donors. Modeled out-of-frame TCR alpha sharing in monozygotic twins fell below observed levels.

Remarks on this clonotype: Its specificity is not known. A much larger clone lies a single base off, so this may be a read error.

MiXCR, applied by TCRdb to the 5' RACE reads, yields one record per CDR3 protein. Here the sample spans fewer than 250,000 distinct CDR3 sequences, more than 6.5% being singletons. This CDR3 comprises 14 residues. CDR1 is SGHRS and CDR2 is YFSETQ in the germline V gene. These same data were also listed under a study on yellow fever vaccine responses in identical twins.

Sequenced input: memory (CD45RO+) T cells sorted from blood. The chain couples TRBV5-1 to TRBJ2-5, with TRBD2 matching 14 bases. This TCR was sampled from a woman aged 18-29 years in good health. DNA of the CDR3: TGCGCCAGCAGCCCGGGACTAGCGGGAGAGATCCAGTACTTC. Residues: CASSPGLAGEIQYF.